This T cell receptor (beta chain) appears in the sequencing data of a study of radiotherapy plus CTLA-4 blockade in lung cancer (dated by TCRdb to the late 2010s). In the study overall: Objective responses occurred in roughly a sixth of enrolled patients, and 30% to 35% achieved disease control.

To note about this clone: It lacks a known antigen. Base qualities are not recorded, but no much larger clone differs from it by a single base.

Study-wide conclusions, independent of this receptor: The strongest predictors of response, as reported, were early dynamic changes in blood T cell clones along with a rise in serum interferon-beta after radiation. After treatment with radiotherapy and ipilimumab, TCR clones that originated in tumors expanded in peripheral blood.

The study tested focal radiation therapy combined with CTLA-4 blockade (ipilimumab) in patients with chemo-refractory metastatic non-small-cell lung cancer. To prepare the library, the immunoSEQ multiplex PCR assay was applied. TCRdb holds this immuneACCESS table with in-frame rearrangements only. Some clones are missing; in checked studies, unresolved V genes explain under half, and the rest has no known cause. This sample lists 20,000 to 30,000 clones; roughly 71% were detected once. The ten largest clones capture around 24% of the sample. CDR1 is given as SGHDT and CDR2 as YYEEEE, both from the germline V gene. V loses 4 bases, J loses 2 bases, and the germline ends lie 18 bases apart. The CDR3 spans 16 residues, from the cysteine through the phenylalanine. Left in the record is the CDR3 DNA by itself, 48 bases read in frame from the first base.

This sequence was found in a human donor with non-small cell lung cancer that progressed on radiotherapy plus ipilimumab. Here the chain combines TRBV5-6 and TRBJ1-1; TRBD1 is perhaps the D gene, given 5 matching bases. Material: peripheral blood, obtained from a patient treated with radiotherapy plus ipilimumab. The CDR3 reads CASSLREWGVNTEAFF. At the DNA level, the sequence is TGTGCCAGCAGCCTACGGGAGTGGGGGGTTAACACTGAAGCTTTCTTT.